This TCR beta chain derives from a study of cytomegalovirus exposure and HLA in healthy donors. Comment on this clone: What it recognizes is unknown.

PCR used 60 Vbeta primers and 13 Jbeta primers. Clones were sequenced by immunoSEQ multiplex PCR, and TCRdb holds only the in-frame ones, with some missing. This sample has about 150,000 clones, with more than 60% found just once. The CDR3 has 13 residues. Unmatched junction bases numbered 6, after V lost 4 bases and J lost 6 bases. Germline V gene lookup returns CDR1 GTSNPN and CDR2 SVGIG (reference sequence). Study findings and constraints: What was likely a sequencing artifact was a cluster of highly shared sequence variants.

Sequencing input: PBMCs. This clonotype was sampled from a middle-aged woman in good health and CMV-seronegative. The chain employs TRBV30 and TRBJ2-1; TRBD2 aligns across 7 bases. The DNA for the CDR3 is TGTGCCTGGAAGGGAGGGCCGGGCAATGAGCAGTTCTTC. Translation gives CAWKGGPGNEQFF.